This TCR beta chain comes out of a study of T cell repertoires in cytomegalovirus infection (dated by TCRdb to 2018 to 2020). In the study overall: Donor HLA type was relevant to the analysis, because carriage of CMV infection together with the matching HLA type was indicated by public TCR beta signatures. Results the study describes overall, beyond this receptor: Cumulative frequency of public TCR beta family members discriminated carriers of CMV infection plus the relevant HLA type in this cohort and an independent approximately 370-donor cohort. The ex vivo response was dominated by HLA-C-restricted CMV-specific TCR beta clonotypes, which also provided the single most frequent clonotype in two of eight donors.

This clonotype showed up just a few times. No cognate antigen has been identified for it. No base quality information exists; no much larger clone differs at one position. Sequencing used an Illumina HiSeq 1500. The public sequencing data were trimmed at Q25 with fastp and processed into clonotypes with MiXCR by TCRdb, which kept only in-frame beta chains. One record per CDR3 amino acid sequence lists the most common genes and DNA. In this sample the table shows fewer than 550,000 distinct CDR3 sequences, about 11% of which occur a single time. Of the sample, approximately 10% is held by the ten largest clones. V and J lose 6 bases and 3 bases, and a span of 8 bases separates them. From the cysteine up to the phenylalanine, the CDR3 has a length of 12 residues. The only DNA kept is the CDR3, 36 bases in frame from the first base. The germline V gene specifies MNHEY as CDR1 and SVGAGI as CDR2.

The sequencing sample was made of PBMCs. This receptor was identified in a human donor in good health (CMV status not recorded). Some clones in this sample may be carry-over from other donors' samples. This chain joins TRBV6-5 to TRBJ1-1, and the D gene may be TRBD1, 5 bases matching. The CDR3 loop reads CASRGRYTEAFF. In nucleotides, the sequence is TGTGCCAGCAGGGGACGGTACACTGAAGCTTTCTTT.